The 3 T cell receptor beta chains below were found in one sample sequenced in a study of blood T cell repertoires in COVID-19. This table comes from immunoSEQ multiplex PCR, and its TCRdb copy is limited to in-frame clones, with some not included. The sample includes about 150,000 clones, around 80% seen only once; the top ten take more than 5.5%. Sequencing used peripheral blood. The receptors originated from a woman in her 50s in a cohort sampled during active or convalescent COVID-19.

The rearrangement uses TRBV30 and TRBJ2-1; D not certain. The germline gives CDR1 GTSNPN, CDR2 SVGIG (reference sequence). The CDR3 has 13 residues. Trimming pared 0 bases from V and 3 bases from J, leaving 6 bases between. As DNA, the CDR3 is TGTGCCTGGAGTGTTGTCCACTACAATGAGCAGTTCTTC. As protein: CAWSVVHYNEQFF.

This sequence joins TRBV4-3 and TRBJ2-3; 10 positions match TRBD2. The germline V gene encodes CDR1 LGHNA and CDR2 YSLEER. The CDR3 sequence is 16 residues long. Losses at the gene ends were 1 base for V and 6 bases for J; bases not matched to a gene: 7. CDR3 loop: CASSQGSSGGRDTQYF. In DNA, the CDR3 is TGCGCCAGCAGCCAAGGCTCTAGCGGGGGCCGCGATACGCAGTATTTT.

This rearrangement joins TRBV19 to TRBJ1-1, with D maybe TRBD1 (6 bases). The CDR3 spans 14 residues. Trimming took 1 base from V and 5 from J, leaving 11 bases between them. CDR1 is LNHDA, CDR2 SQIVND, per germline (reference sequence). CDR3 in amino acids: CASSIVTQGTEAFF. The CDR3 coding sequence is TGTGCCAGTAGTATAGTCACACAGGGTACTGAAGCTTTCTTT.